The rows below give T cell receptor beta chains drawn from one sample of a study of T cells in Graves' hyperthyroidism and ophthalmopathy. TCRdb re-analysed the multiplex PCR reads in MiXCR, keeping a single row per CDR3 protein. This sample has roughly 740,000 distinct CDR3 sequences, with roughly 15% found just once. Specimen: blood. The origin of the receptors is a man aged 18 to 35 with Graves' hyperthyroidism. The CDR3 runs from the conserved cysteine through the conserved F or W. The D gene is left open where the match is weak. Clone size appears in some rows only: once, few, many, or a class for an expanded clone.

J gene: TRBJ1-2; V gene: TRBV4-3; clone size: few; D gene: .; CDR3 protein: CASSQNGAEAYGYTF; CDR3 DNA: TGCGCCAGCAGCCAAAACGGCGCAGAGGCTTATGGCTACACCTTC
J gene: TRBJ2-1; V gene: TRBV20-1; clone size: few; D gene: .; CDR3 protein: CSASGAPAYNEQFF; CDR3 DNA: TGCAGTGCTAGCGGAGCCCCAGCGTACAATGAGCAGTTCTTC
J gene: TRBJ2-6; V gene: TRBV4-3; clone size: few; D gene: .; CDR3 protein: CASSSWDARSSGANVLTF; CDR3 DNA: TGCGCCAGCAGCTCCTGGGACGCCCGAAGCTCTGGGGCCAACGTCCTGACTTTC
J gene: TRBJ2-2; V gene: TRBV12-3/TRBV12-4; clone size: many; D gene: .; CDR3 protein: CASSPSMNTGELFF; CDR3 DNA: TGTGCCAGCAGTCCCTCGATGAACACCGGGGAGCTGTTTTTT
J gene: TRBJ2-2; V gene: TRBV7-2; clone size: .; D gene: TRBD2; CDR3 protein: CASSLLLANGELFF; CDR3 DNA: TGTGCCAGCAGCTTACTACTAGCGAACGGGGAGCTGTTTTTT
J gene: TRBJ1-4; V gene: TRBV20-1; clone size: many; D gene: .; CDR3 protein: CSASTGWGNEKLFF; CDR3 DNA: TGCAGTGCTTCCACAGGGTGGGGTAATGAAAAACTGTTTTTT
J gene: TRBJ2-3; V gene: TRBV14; clone size: many; D gene: .; CDR3 protein: CASRPWHGSTDTQYF; CDR3 DNA: TGTGCCAGCAGACCATGGCACGGGAGCACAGATACGCAGTATTTT
J gene: TRBJ2-3; V gene: TRBV7-9; clone size: .; D gene: .; CDR3 protein: CASSAPSSDTQYF; CDR3 DNA: TGTGCCAGCAGCGCCCCGTCGTCAGATACGCAGTATTTT
J gene: TRBJ2-7; V gene: TRBV18; clone size: many; D gene: TRBD2; CDR3 protein: CASSPLGPASGSSYEQYF; CDR3 DNA: TGTGCCAGCTCACCACTCGGGCCAGCTAGCGGGAGCTCCTACGAGCAGTACTTC
J gene: TRBJ1-4; V gene: TRBV20-1; clone size: .; D gene: TRBD1; CDR3 protein: CSARTGFEKLFF; CDR3 DNA: TGCAGTGCCAGGACAGGGTTTGAAAAACTGTTTTTT
J gene: TRBJ2-7; V gene: TRBV20-1; clone size: many; D gene: .; CDR3 protein: CSGSAGSSYEQYF; CDR3 DNA: TGCAGTGGCTCAGCGGGTTCTTCCTACGAGCAGTACTTC
J gene: TRBJ2-7; V gene: TRBV12-5; clone size: few; D gene: .; CDR3 protein: CASGATGYEQYF; CDR3 DNA: TGTGCTAGTGGAGCTACAGGATACGAGCAGTACTTC
J gene: TRBJ2-1; V gene: TRBV20-1; clone size: many; D gene: TRBD2; CDR3 protein: CSAKRGAGVHNEQFF; CDR3 DNA: TGCAGTGCTAAGAGGGGAGCGGGAGTGCACAATGAGCAGTTCTTC
J gene: TRBJ1-2; V gene: TRBV2; clone size: many; D gene: TRBD1; CDR3 protein: CASTLTGANYGYTF; CDR3 DNA: TGTGCCAGCACCTTGACAGGGGCCAACTATGGCTACACCTTC
J gene: TRBJ2-5; V gene: TRBV30; clone size: few; D gene: TRBD2; CDR3 protein: CAWTPGGGETQYF; CDR3 DNA: TGTGCCTGGACCCCCGGGGGGGGAGAGACCCAGTACTTC
J gene: TRBJ2-3; V gene: TRBV27; clone size: many; D gene: .; CDR3 protein: CASSLSLVRDTQYF; CDR3 DNA: TGTGCCAGCAGTTTATCGCTAGTGAGAGATACGCAGTATTTT
J gene: TRBJ2-3; V gene: TRBV12-5; clone size: many; D gene: TRBD2; CDR3 protein: CASGFLAGGTQYF; CDR3 DNA: TGTGCTAGTGGTTTTCTAGCGGGAGGTACGCAGTATTTT
J gene: TRBJ2-1; V gene: TRBV20-1; clone size: many; D gene: .; CDR3 protein: CSARDPERGNEQFF; CDR3 DNA: TGCAGTGCCCGGGACCCGGAGAGGGGGAATGAGCAGTTCTTC
J gene: TRBJ2-7; V gene: TRBV28; clone size: many; D gene: TRBD1; CDR3 protein: CASSQGALPYEQYF; CDR3 DNA: TGTGCCAGCAGCCAGGGGGCCCTTCCCTACGAGCAGTACTTC
J gene: TRBJ2-7; V gene: TRBV4-1; clone size: .; D gene: TRBD2; CDR3 protein: CASSQGRASGRYEQYF; CDR3 DNA: TGCGCCAGCAGCCAAGGGAGGGCTAGCGGGAGGTACGAGCAGTACTTC
J gene: TRBJ1-2; V gene: TRBV6-6; clone size: many; D gene: TRBD1; CDR3 protein: CASSYSGQGYGYTF; CDR3 DNA: TGTGCCAGCAGTTACTCCGGACAGGGGTATGGCTACACCTTC
J gene: TRBJ1-4; V gene: TRBV24-1; clone size: .; D gene: TRBD1; CDR3 protein: CATSDPQGAGEKLFF; CDR3 DNA: TGTGCCACCAGTGACCCCCAGGGGGCTGGTGAAAAACTGTTTTTT
J gene: TRBJ2-7; V gene: TRBV5-1; clone size: many; D gene: .; CDR3 protein: CASLEGKEQYF; CDR3 DNA: TGCGCCAGCCTGGAGGGGAAGGAGCAGTACTTC
J gene: TRBJ2-2; V gene: TRBV24-1; clone size: .; D gene: TRBD2; CDR3 protein: CATSEPGGVGTGELFF; CDR3 DNA: TGTGCCACCAGTGAACCCGGGGGGGTAGGCACCGGGGAGCTGTTTTTT
J gene: TRBJ2-7; V gene: TRBV18; clone size: many; D gene: TRBD2; CDR3 protein: CASSPSSSGRPYEQYF; CDR3 DNA: TGTGCCAGCTCACCCAGCTCCAGCGGGAGGCCCTACGAGCAGTACTTC
J gene: TRBJ1-1; V gene: TRBV27; clone size: .; D gene: .; CDR3 protein: CASSLSGRINTEAFF; CDR3 DNA: TGTGCCAGCAGTTTATCGGGCAGAATAAACACTGAAGCTTTCTTT
J gene: TRBJ2-1; V gene: TRBV10-3; clone size: .; D gene: .; CDR3 protein: CAISESRQENNEQFF; CDR3 DNA: TGTGCCATCAGTGAGTCTCGGCAGGAGAACAATGAGCAGTTCTTC
J gene: TRBJ1-2; V gene: TRBV9; clone size: .; D gene: .; CDR3 protein: CASSVEGSYYGYTF; CDR3 DNA: TGTGCCAGCAGCGTAGAGGGCAGCTACTATGGCTACACCTTC
J gene: TRBJ2-1; V gene: TRBV24-1; clone size: .; D gene: .; CDR3 protein: CATRRGGSSYNEQFF; CDR3 DNA: TGTGCCACCCGACGGGGCGGTAGCTCCTACAATGAGCAGTTCTTC
J gene: TRBJ2-3; V gene: TRBV5-1; clone size: few; D gene: TRBD2; CDR3 protein: CASSQGLAGGRDTQYF; CDR3 DNA: TGCGCCAGCAGCCAGGGACTAGCGGGAGGGCGAGATACGCAGTATTTT
J gene: TRBJ2-7; V gene: TRBV7-9; clone size: many; D gene: .; CDR3 protein: CASSLMYGGPDEQYF; CDR3 DNA: TGTGCCAGCAGCTTAATGTATGGGGGGCCAGACGAGCAGTACTTC
J gene: TRBJ2-1; V gene: TRBV12-3/TRBV12-4; clone size: many; D gene: .; CDR3 protein: CASSFAVKNEQFF; CDR3 DNA: TGTGCCAGCAGTTTTGCGGTAAAAAATGAGCAGTTCTTC
J gene: TRBJ2-7; V gene: TRBV9; clone size: few; D gene: .; CDR3 protein: CASSGTGNHEQYF; CDR3 DNA: TGTGCCAGCAGCGGGACGGGAAACCACGAGCAGTACTTC
J gene: TRBJ2-3; V gene: TRBV2; clone size: many; D gene: .; CDR3 protein: CASLRGISTDTQYF; CDR3 DNA: TGTGCCAGCCTCCGAGGGATTAGCACAGATACGCAGTATTTT
J gene: TRBJ1-1; V gene: TRBV27; clone size: .; D gene: .; CDR3 protein: CASSGKANTEAFF; CDR3 DNA: TGTGCCAGCAGTGGGAAGGCGAACACTGAAGCTTTCTTT
J gene: TRBJ2-7; V gene: TRBV28; clone size: many; D gene: .; CDR3 protein: CASSSWGKASYEQYF; CDR3 DNA: TGTGCCAGCAGTTCCTGGGGGAAAGCCTCCTACGAGCAGTACTTC
J gene: TRBJ1-5; V gene: TRBV3-1; clone size: .; D gene: .; CDR3 protein: CASSPQMGVIQPQHF; CDR3 DNA: TGTGCCAGCAGCCCCCAGATGGGGGTCATTCAGCCCCAGCATTTT
J gene: TRBJ1-2; V gene: TRBV27; clone size: many; D gene: TRBD1; CDR3 protein: CASRDRDKGYTF; CDR3 DNA: TGTGCCAGCAGGGACAGGGATAAAGGCTACACCTTC
J gene: TRBJ2-5; V gene: TRBV12-3/TRBV12-4; clone size: once; D gene: TRBD2; CDR3 protein: CASQYREGQYF; CDR3 DNA: TGTGCCAGCCAATACCGGGAGGGCCAGTACTTC
J gene: TRBJ2-3; V gene: TRBV20-1; clone size: few; D gene: TRBD2; CDR3 protein: CSARGEGSLGSTDTQYF; CDR3 DNA: TGCAGTGCTAGAGGGGAGGGCAGCCTCGGGAGCACAGATACGCAGTATTTT